Presented here are 14 T cell receptor beta chains from one specimen sequenced in a study of blood T cell repertoires in COVID-19. The repertoire was sequenced with immunoSEQ multiplex PCR; TCRdb's copy has only in-frame clones and lacks some. This table has almost 95,000 clones, roughly nine tenths appearing once. The sequenced sample was peripheral blood. Every receptor here comes from a woman aged 55-70 years with COVID-19, enrolled during active disease.

The chain has TRBV12-3 or TRBV12-4 and TRBJ1-5; D is uncertain. This CDR3 region has 12 residues. The V and J ends lost 7 bases and 5 bases respectively, with 9 bases between them. The CDR3 region has the DNA TGTGCCAGCACGACTGCCCATCAGCCCCAGCATTTT. This sequence encodes CASTTAHQPQHF.

The chain employs TRBV13 and TRBJ2-2; 7 bases map to TRBD2. The CDR3 extends over 15 amino acids. Germline V gene lookup returns CDR1 PRHDT and CDR2 FYEKMQ (reference sequence). Germline trimming cut 7 bases from V and 3 bases from J; bases unmatched to any gene: 8. The CDR3 loop reads CASIRKRGHTGELFF. DNA of the CDR3: TGTGCCAGCATAAGAAAGCGGGGCCACACCGGGGAGCTGTTTTTT.

The chain carries TRBV29-1 and TRBJ1-5, with D tentatively TRBD1 (5 bases). The CDR3 spans 13 residues. V lost 7 bases, J lost 6 bases, and 16 bases lay in between. Germline CDR1 and CDR2: SQVTM and ANQGSEA. The CDR3 bases are TGCAGCGCAGTACTTCAGGGAGGTCAGCCCCAGCATTTT. It encodes CSAVLQGGQPQHF.

The chain couples TRBV2 to TRBJ1-5; 8 positions agree with TRBD1. CDR1 is SNHLY, CDR2 FYNNEI, per germline. Losses at the gene ends were 5 bases for V and 6 bases for J; bases not matched to a gene: 12. The CDR3 extends over 16 amino acids. The CDR3 loop is CASSSTRGRTGQPQHF. The CDR3 bases are TGTGCCAGCAGTTCGACCAGGGGGCGAACCGGTCAGCCCCAGCATTTT.

V gene TRBV5-4 combines with J gene TRBJ2-5; D is possibly TRBD1 (6 bases). CDR1 and CDR2 (germline): SGHNT, YYREEE (reference sequence). With 1 base removed from V and 3 bases from J, the gap between germline ends came to 13 bases. This CDR3 has 15 amino acids. The CDR3 nucleotides are TGTGCCAGCAGCTTGTTTACAGGGAGTAAAGAGACCCAGTACTTC. Translated, it gives CASSLFTGSKETQYF.

The chain employs TRBV4-3 and TRBJ2-6; 7 bases agree with TRBD1. Germline CDR1 and CDR2: LGHNA and YSLEER. J lost 0 bases, V lost 0 bases, and 5 bases had no gene match. The CDR3 is 18 residues long. The CDR3 coding sequence is TGCGCCAGCAGCCAAGAGGGACAGAGCCCCTCTGGGGCCAACGTCCTGACTTTC. Translation: CASSQEGQSPSGANVLTF.

V usage is TRBV21-1 and J usage is TRBJ1-5; the table calls TRBD1, which could not be checked here. TRBV21-1 is a documented pseudogene. The CDR3 sequence is 16 residues long. CDR3 bases: TGTGCCAGCAGCAGATTGACAGGGATGAGCAATCAGCCCCAGCATTTT. Its protein product is CASSRLTGMSNQPQHF.

The CDR3 nucleotides read TGTGCCATCAGGGAATACAGGAACGCGGATACGCAGTATTTT. As protein: CAIREYRNADTQYF. The chain links TRBV10-3 to TRBJ2-3; D possibly corresponds to TRBD1 (5 bases). With 6 bases removed from V and 6 bases from J, the gap between germline ends came to 16 bases. The CDR3 contains 14 residues. Germline-derived CDR1 and CDR2 are ENHRY and SYGVKD.

CDR3 bases: TGTGCCAGCAGTTACCCAATCAATCAGCCCCAGCATTTT. Translated: CASSYPINQPQHF. The chain is built from TRBV6-2 or TRBV6-3 and TRBJ1-5, with D unclear. Germline V CDR1 and CDR2: MNHEY, SVGEGT. V dropped 2 bases and J dropped 3 bases, with 5 bases sitting between them. There are 13 residues in the CDR3.

The chain carries TRBV19 and TRBJ1-2, with 10 nucleotides matching TRBD1. V shed 3 bases and J 7 bases; nucleotides not matched to a gene: 8. The germline gives CDR1 LNHDA, CDR2 SQIVND (reference sequence). This CDR3 is built from 15 residues. The CDR3 sequence: CASSIGPGTGAGYTF. In nucleotides, the CDR3 is TGTGCCAGTAGTATCGGGCCCGGGACAGGGGCTGGCTACACCTTC. The whole variable domain, remainder taken from reference TRBV19 and TRBJ1-2, is DGGITQSPKYLFRKEGQNVTLSCEQNLNHDAMYWYRQDPGQGLRLIYYSQIVNDFQKGDIAEGYSVSREKKESFPLTVTSAQKNPTAFYLCASSIGPGTGAGYTFGSGTRLTVV.

This sequence joins TRBV4-3 and TRBJ1-5; no clear D. Between the trimmed V and J ends, which lost 1 base and 3 bases, there was a span of 13 bases. In germline, CDR1 is LGHNA, CDR2 YSLEER. The CDR3 extends over 16 amino acids. CDR3 DNA sequence: TGCGCCAGCAGCCAAGGGTTCGCAGGACTCAATCAGCCCCAGCATTTT. This translates into CASSQGFAGLNQPQHF.

The J gene is TRBJ2-2, the V gene TRBV5-1; D gene ambiguous. From germline, CDR1 is SGHRS and CDR2 YFSETQ. This CDR3 region has 13 residues. Trimming left V 5 bases short and J 0 bases short, with 5 bases between. The CDR3 nucleotides are TGCGCCAGCAGTCTAGCGAACACCGGGGAGCTGTTTTTT. This codes for CASSLANTGELFF.

J is TRBJ2-7 and V is TRBV4-1; 10 bases align to TRBD1. Germline-derived CDR1 and CDR2 are MGHRA and YSYEKL. This CDR3 has 16 amino acids. The V gene end was trimmed by 0 bases and the J gene end by 2 bases; junction bases not matched to a gene: 4. CDR3 protein: CASSQDPGTGAYEQYF. CDR3 in DNA: TGCGCCAGCAGCCAAGATCCTGGGACAGGGGCCTACGAGCAGTACTTC.

For this clone: With a much larger clone just one base away, this may be a read error. This chain links TRBV11-2 with TRBJ2-7; 9 nucleotides match TRBD1. After removal of 1 base from V and 5 bases from J, the junction contained 0 bases not matched to a gene. CDR3 size: 13 residues. Germline V lookup: CDR1 SGHAT, CDR2 FQNNGV. DNA for the CDR3: TGTGCCAGCAGCTTAGGGACAGGGGACGAGCAGTACTTC. It encodes CASSLGTGDEQYF.